This T cell receptor beta chain came from a study of T cell repertoires in cytomegalovirus infection. As for the study in general: Public TCR beta signature analysis indicated the presence of both CMV infection and matching HLA type. Whole-study findings and limits: Cumulative public TCR beta family frequency identified carriers of CMV plus the relevant HLA.

This clonotype showed up just a few times. Its matching antigen is unknown. The germline V gene has CDR1 MGHRA and CDR2 YSYEKL. V shed 1 base and J shed 6 bases, with 10 bases lying between them. There are 14 residues in the CDR3. MiXCR was run by TCRdb on the reads, yielding one entry per CDR3 protein. The sample shows about 890,000 distinct CDR3 sequences, roughly 30% of them seen only once. The starting material was cultured CD8+ T cells from PBMCs, obtained from culture after CMV antigen stimulation. The chain carries TRBV4-1 and TRBJ1-5; unclear D gene. The sequence derives from a human donor in good health (CMV status not recorded). Some clones in this sample may be carry-over from other donors' samples. The CDR3 DNA is TGCGCCAGCAGCCAAGCCCGGGGAACTCAGCCCCAGCATTTT. It specifies CASSQARGTQPQHF.